Each of the 18 T cell receptor beta chains below was sequenced from the same sample in a study of neurological immune-mediated disorders. TCRdb re-called the 5' RACE reads with MiXCR, one entry per CDR3 protein. The sample contains under 130,000 distinct CDR3 sequences, more than 10% of which appear only once. Time point here: longitudinal time-point 3. Source material: PBMCs. These receptors came from a female donor with HTLV-1-associated myelopathy (HAM/TSP).

At least ten counts were recorded for this clonotype. The chain links TRBV18 to TRBJ2-7; possibly TRBD2 for D (6 bases). The V gene lost 0 bases and the J gene lost 3 bases, with 15 bases spanning the gap. The germline CDR1 and CDR2 sequences are KGHSH and LQKENI. CDR3 length equals 16 residues. CDR3 bases: TGTGCCAGCTCACCACCGAATGGACTACTGGGCTACGAGCAGTACTTC. It encodes CASSPPNGLLGYEQYF.

This clonotype has a count of ten or more. This chain connects TRBV3-1 to TRBJ1-6; the D gene is possibly TRBD1 (6 bases). The germline CDR1 and CDR2 sequences are LGHDT and YNNKEL (reference sequence). The CDR3 runs to 15 residues. With 1 base removed from V and 5 bases from J, the gap between germline ends came to 9 bases. This CDR3 reads CASSQGGADNSPLHF. CDR3 DNA: TGTGCCAGCAGCCAAGGGGGGGCCGATAATTCACCCCTCCACTTT.

This clonotype has ten or more counts. V and J are TRBV5-1 and TRBJ1-4; TRBD1 might be the D (5 bases). Germline V gene data show CDR1 as SGHRS and CDR2 as YFSETQ. Trimming pared 4 bases from V and 0 bases from J, leaving 22 bases between. The CDR3 is 19 amino acids. The CDR3 region is CASSADPGGRGSTNEKLFF. The CDR3 nucleotides read TGCGCCAGCAGCGCAGACCCAGGCGGTAGGGGTTCAACTAATGAAAAACTGTTTTTT.

V usage is TRBV5-1 and J usage is TRBJ1-1; the D gene is possibly TRBD1 (5 bases). Trimming took 4 bases from V and 0 from J, leaving 22 bases between them. CDR3 length equals 18 residues. CDR1 and CDR2 from the germline V gene are SGHRS and YFSETQ. Here the CDR3 reads CASSPDEWRGPVNTEAFF. The CDR3 coding sequence is TGCGCCAGCAGCCCCGATGAATGGAGGGGCCCGGTGAACACTGAAGCTTTCTTT. The full variable domain, rest sourced from reference TRBV5-1 and TRBJ1-1, is KAGVTQTPRYLIKTRGQQVTLSCSPISGHRSVSWYQQTPGQGLQFLFEYFSETQRNKGNFPGRFSGRQFSNSRSEMNVSTLELGDSALYLCASSPDEWRGPVNTEAFFGQGTRLTVV.

This clonotype came up once. With a much larger clone just one base away, this may be a read error. This chain connects TRBV5-1 to TRBJ1-4; 8 nucleotides align to TRBD1. The CDR3 loop spans 16 amino acids. Germline V lookup: CDR1 SGHRS, CDR2 YFSETQ. The CDR3 bases are TGCGCCAGCAGCTCGAATCCGGGACAGGAGAATGCAAAACTGTTTTTT. It encodes CASSSNPGQENAKLFF.

This clonotype was recorded at least ten times. The chain uses TRBV10-3 and TRBJ2-1, with 14 bases matching TRBD2. The junction had 1 base not matched to a gene; V was cut back by 8 bases and J by 4 bases. The CDR3 length is 14 residues. Germline CDR1 is ENHRY and CDR2 is SYGVKD. CDR3 region: CAIGLAGGYNEQFF. The DNA of the CDR3 is TGTGCCATCGGACTAGCGGGGGGTTACAATGAGCAGTTCTTC.

This chain connects TRBV5-1 to TRBJ2-2; D uncertain. V gave up 6 bases and J gave up 5 bases, with 17 bases separating them. The length of the CDR3 is 15 residues. CDR1 is SGHRS, CDR2 YFSETQ, per germline. The CDR3 nucleotides are TGCGCCAGCAAGAGTCAGGTTGTCCCAACCGGGGAGCTGTTTTTT. This sequence encodes CASKSQVVPTGELFF.

This clonotype was seen at least ten times. The chain links TRBV7-2 to TRBJ2-5; D ambiguous. The germline V and J ends were trimmed by 1 base and 3 bases, with 6 bases remaining between them. CDR1 and CDR2 (germline): SGHTA, FQGNSA. This CDR3 comprises 13 residues. The CDR3 coding sequence is TGTGCCAGCAGCTTAGTCCGGGAAGAGACCCAGTACTTC. This gives the protein CASSLVREETQYF. The whole variable domain, remainder taken from reference TRBV7-2 and TRBJ2-5, is GAGVSQSPSNKVTEKGKDVELRCDPISGHTALYWYRQSLGQGLEFLIYFQGNSAPDKSGLPSDRFSAERTGGSVSTLTIQRTQQEDSAVYLCASSLVREETQYFGPGTRLLVL.

This clonotype was recorded many times. The chain is built from TRBV20-1 and TRBJ2-3; 7 bases line up with TRBD1. This CDR3 is built from 15 residues. The junction had 10 bases not matched to a gene; V was cut back by 5 bases and J by 2 bases. Germline CDR1 is DFQATT and CDR2 is SNEGSKA (reference sequence). The CDR3 loop is CSALLGGFTTDTQYF. The CDR3 DNA is TGCAGTGCTTTACTAGGGGGCTTCACCACAGATACGCAGTATTTT.

For this clonotype: A much more abundant neighbour one base away suggests this may be a read error. This chain joins TRBV10-3 and TRBJ2-2, with D possibly TRBD1 on 5 matching bases. The CDR3 extends over 15 amino acids. Per the germline V gene, CDR1 is ENHRY and CDR2 is SYGVKD. CDR3 protein: CAISEDSSNTVELFF. The CDR3 nucleotides read TGTGCCATCAGTGAGGACAGCTCGAACACCGTGGAGCTGTTTTTT.

The sample holds many counts of this clonotype. The CDR3 reads CASSPSSSGGTNEQFF. In nucleotides, the CDR3 is TGCGCCAGCAGCCCGAGCTCATCGGGGGGTACAAATGAGCAGTTCTTC. The rearrangement uses TRBV5-1 and TRBJ2-1, with 7 bases identical to TRBD2. This CDR3 region has 16 residues. The germline gives CDR1 SGHRS, CDR2 YFSETQ. Trimming took 4 bases from V and 7 from J; bases not matched to a gene: 14.

Many counts were recorded for this clonotype. The rearrangement links TRBV4-1 to TRBJ2-3; 9 positions agree with TRBD2. The germline V gene encodes CDR1 MGHRA and CDR2 YSYEKL. V gave up 0 bases and J gave up 6 bases; unmatched junction bases: 7. The CDR3 has 16 residues. As DNA, the CDR3 is TGCGCCAGCAGCCAAGACGTGGCGGGGGGGGTGGATACGCAGTATTTT. Translating gives CASSQDVAGGVDTQYF.

This clonotype was counted ten times or more. This chain uses TRBV7-2 with TRBJ2-7; the D gene is possibly TRBD1 (5 bases). This CDR3 spans 14 amino acids. Germline V gene data show CDR1 as SGHTA and CDR2 as FQGNSA. V was shortened by 1 base and J by 3 bases, with 10 bases between the two germline ends. The CDR3 coding sequence is TGTGCCAGCAGCTTAGTTGGGCAGGGCTACGAGCAGTACTTC. Its translation: CASSLVGQGYEQYF.

The chain carries TRBV12-3 or TRBV12-4 and TRBJ2-3; D is perhaps TRBD2 (5 bases). Trimming took 8 bases from V and 2 from J, leaving 17 bases between them. The CDR3 runs 15 residues. CDR3 in DNA: TGTGCCAGCCGTCGCGGCGTCGGGGACACAGATACGCAGTATTTT. Amino acids: CASRRGVGDTDTQYF.

The table lists this clonotype with many counts. The gene calls are TRBV5-1 and TRBJ1-1, with D unresolved. V dropped 0 bases and J dropped 2 bases, with 8 bases sitting between them. The CDR3 totals 14 residues. CDR1 is SGHRS, CDR2 YFSETQ, per germline. CDR3 region: CASSLEGRNTEAFF. The CDR3 DNA reads as TGCGCCAGCAGCTTGGAGGGCAGAAACACTGAAGCTTTCTTT.

The chain employs TRBV7-9 and TRBJ2-1; the match to TRBD1 covers 10 bases. This CDR3 region has 15 residues. CDR1 is SEHNR, CDR2 FQNEAQ, per germline (reference sequence). Unmatched junction bases numbered 6, after V lost 3 bases and J lost 7 bases. The CDR3 nucleotides are TGTGCCAGCAGCTTCGGACAGGGGGGTGAAAATGAGCAGTTCTTC. This encodes CASSFGQGGENEQFF.

Ten or more counts support this clonotype. The V and J genes are TRBV5-1 and TRBJ1-2, with TRBD1 identical over 7 bases. Looked up from germline, CDR1 is SGHRS and CDR2 is YFSETQ. J gave up 3 bases and V 2 bases, and 4 bases lay outside the gene matches. The CDR3 contains 14 residues. CDR3 sequence reads: CASSLGTADYGYTF. The CDR3 region has the DNA TGCGCCAGCAGCTTAGGGACAGCTGACTATGGCTACACCTTC. The entire variable domain, with the rest obtained from reference TRBV5-1 and TRBJ1-2, is as follows: KAGVTQTPRYLIKTRGQQVTLSCSPISGHRSVSWYQQTPGQGLQFLFEYFSETQRNKGNFPGRFSGRQFSNSRSEMNVSTLELGDSALYLCASSLGTADYGYTFGSGTRLTVV.

This clonotype was detected ten times or more. The rearrangement links TRBV29-1 to TRBJ1-1; TRBD1 aligns across 7 bases. J gave up 0 bases and V 6 bases, and 10 bases lay outside the gene matches. The CDR3 has 15 amino acids. Germline V CDR1 and CDR2: SQVTM, ANQGSEA. As DNA, the CDR3 is TGCAGCGTACCTGGGACAGCTAAAATGAACACTGAAGCTTTCTTT. Translation gives CSVPGTAKMNTEAFF.